Below, one TCR beta chain is given with its context. This sample stems from a study of PD-1 blockade in mismatch repair-deficient tumors. The CDR3 covers 14 residues. CDR1 and CDR2 from the germline V gene are PRHDT and FYEKMQ (reference sequence). Trimming stripped 4 bases from V and 3 bases from J, with 11 bases between. The data were produced by immunoSEQ multiplex PCR, yet TCRdb's version contains in-frame clones alone and is incomplete. The sample includes some 66,000 clones, 70% to 90% of them seen just once. The chain carries TRBV13 and TRBJ2-3, with D possibly being TRBD2 (5 bases). The TCR originated in an adult with mismatch repair-deficient cancer. Sequences were derived from peripheral blood, sampled 52 weeks after starting pembrolizumab. DNA of the CDR3: TGTGCCAGCAGCTACCGAGCGGAGACAGATACGCAGTATTTT. It codes for CASSYRAETDTQYF. Drawing the rest from reference TRBV13 and TRBJ2-3, the complete variable domain is AAGVIQSPRHLIKEKRETATLKCYPIPRHDTVYWYQQGPGQDPQFLISFYEKMQSDKGSIPDRFSAQQFSDYHSELNMSSLELGDSALYFCASSYRAETDTQYFGPGTRLTVL.